This T cell receptor beta chain was observed in a study of cytomegalovirus exposure and HLA in healthy donors. With 60 Vbeta and 13 Jbeta primers, the PCR was carried out. The protocol was immunoSEQ multiplex PCR, while the TCRdb copy is restricted to in-frame clones and leaves out a portion. The sample includes about 92,000 clones, over 70% of them seen just once. This CDR3 spans 15 amino acids. The junction had 8 bases not matched to a gene; V was cut back by 2 bases and J by 4 bases. CDR1 MDHEN and CDR2 SYDVKM come from the germline V gene. This TCR derives from a girl aged 2-10 years in good health and CMV-seropositive. The V gene is TRBV28, the J gene TRBJ2-7; TRBD1 matches at 7 bases. Sample: PBMCs. CDR3: CASSLTDRVEYEQYF. The CDR3 nucleotides read TGTGCCAGCAGTTTAACCGACAGGGTAGAGTACGAGCAGTACTTC.